Presented here are 2 T cell receptor beta chains from one specimen sequenced in a study of pediatric ulcerative colitis. TCRdb's table, derived via immunoSEQ multiplex PCR, lists solely in-frame clones and lacks some. The table lists about 36,000 clones, more than 70% of them singletons. Rectal tissue came from one to two pinch biopsies taken at colonoscopy. Sequencing input: gut tissue. The origin of the receptors is a boy under 18 with moderate ulcerative colitis.

The chain joins TRBV14 to TRBJ2-7; TRBD2 matches at 10 bases. The CDR3 runs 15 residues. The germline CDR1 and CDR2 sequences are SGHDN and FVKESK. The V and J ends lost 3 bases and 2 bases, in that order; junction bases with no gene match: 4. The CDR3 nucleotides are TGTGCCAGCAGCCAGGGACTAGCGACCACCTACGAGCAGTACTTC. It codes for CASSQGLATTYEQYF. The whole variable domain, remainder taken from reference TRBV14 and TRBJ2-7, is EAGVTQFPSHSVIEKGQTVTLRCDPISGHDNLYWYRRVMGKEIKFLLHFVKESKQDESGMPNNRFLAERTGGTYSTLKVQPAELEDSGVYFCASSQGLATTYEQYFGPGTRLTVT.

The CDR3 sequence is CASRTPYTDTQYF. In DNA, the CDR3 is TGTGCCAGCAGAACCCCGTACACAGATACGCAGTATTTT. The rearrangement links TRBV6-5 to TRBJ2-3, with D hard to call. V was shortened by 6 bases and J by 2 bases, with 9 bases between the two germline ends. Germline-derived CDR1 and CDR2 are MNHEY and SVGAGI. This CDR3 spans 13 amino acids.